This is a list of T cell receptor beta chains from one sample in a study of blood T cells in healthy people across ages. One entry per CDR3 protein results from TCRdb running MiXCR on the 5' RACE reads. Of over 600,000 distinct CDR3 sequences in the sample, roughly 46% are singletons; the top ten hold 15% to 20%. Sequencing was performed on blood. Receptors were obtained from a man of 80 years or more in good health. Each CDR3 is given with its conserved first and last residue. A D gene is named only where the DNA matches it firmly. Size is omitted from some rows. Given values are once, few, many or a class for expanded clones.

D	V	J	size	DNA	CDR3
NA	TRBV5-1	TRBJ1-4	NA	TGCGCCAGCAGCCCGGCTGAACAGGCCTCCGGAAAACTGTTTTTT	CASSPAEQASGKLFF
TRBD2	TRBV5-4	TRBJ2-7	NA	TGTGCCAGCGGCTTGGCGGGGGATCGCGAGCAGTACTTC	CASGLAGDREQYF
TRBD2	TRBV5-5	TRBJ2-7	few	TGTGCCAGCAGCTTGGTACTAGCGGGACCGACCTCCTACGAGCAGTACTTC	CASSLVLAGPTSYEQYF
TRBD1	TRBV27	TRBJ2-3	NA	TGTGCCAGCAGTTTTCACAGGGGGCCTTTGGCAGATACGCAGTATTTT	CASSFHRGPLADTQYF
TRBD2	TRBV3-1	TRBJ2-1	few	TGTGCCAGCAGCCCCGTGCAGCGGGGCTCCTACAATGAGCAGTTCTTC	CASSPVQRGSYNEQFF
NA	TRBV6-1	TRBJ2-5	NA	TGTGCCAGCAGTGAAAGGGGGGGTGGAGAGACCCAGTACTTC	CASSERGGGETQYF
TRBD2	TRBV12-3/TRBV12-4	TRBJ2-5	NA	TGTGCCAGCAGTTTAAGCGGGGGAGGAGGTGAGACCCGGTACTTC	CASSLSGGGGETRYF
NA	TRBV24-1	TRBJ2-5	many	TGTGCCACCAGTGATTGGGACACACAAGAGACCCAGTACTTC	CATSDWDTQETQYF
TRBD2	TRBV4-1	TRBJ2-1	NA	TGCGCCAGCAGCCAAAGGACTAGCGGGGGCCATGCGGGTGAGCAGTTCTTC	CASSQRTSGGHAGEQFF
NA	TRBV3-1	TRBJ2-3	NA	TGTGCCAGCAGCCAAGTAGGTTGGGATACGCAGTATTTT	CASSQVGWDTQYF
NA	TRBV7-7	TRBJ2-3	few	TGTGCTAGCAGCACCTCGAGCGCGGCACTAGCCGGCCCGCAGTATTTT	CASSTSSAALAGPQYF
TRBD2	TRBV15	TRBJ2-1	NA	TGTGCCACCAGCAGAGATCTGGGTCTAGCGGGAGCCGATGAGCAGTTCTTC	CATSRDLGLAGADEQFF
NA	TRBV25-1	TRBJ2-1	NA	TGTGCCAGCAGTGCGAGGGAGATTTACTACAATGAGCAGTTCTTC	CASSAREIYYNEQFF
NA	TRBV2	TRBJ2-3	few	TGTACCAGCAGTGAGGAACGGCTTCCAGATACGCAGTATTTT	CTSSEERLPDTQYF
NA	TRBV4-1	TRBJ2-1	NA	TGCGCCAGCAGCCGTCGAAATGAGGGAGGGGGGAATGAGCAGTTCTTC	CASSRRNEGGGNEQFF
NA	TRBV6-4	TRBJ2-1	NA	TGTGCCAGCAGTGACGAGAGGGGGGGAAACAATGAGCAGTTCTTC	CASSDERGGNNEQFF